A single sample is the source of the 31 T cell receptor beta chains below, sequenced in a study of PD-1 blockade in classical Hodgkin lymphoma. The method was immunoSEQ multiplex PCR; TCRdb's version includes in-frame clones alone and lacks a portion of them. The data contain some 90,000 clones, 92% of them singletons. There was relapse after autologous stem cell transplantation in every patient, and there was variation in brentuximab vedotin exposure. Specimen: peripheral blood mononuclear cells (PBMCs), collected before the second cycle of nivolumab. Every receptor here comes from a human donor with classical Hodgkin lymphoma.

Only one count was recorded for this clone. The chain combines TRBV7-9 with TRBJ2-7; 7 positions agree with TRBD1. With V trimmed by 6 bases and J by 2 bases, 4 bases remained unmatched. CDR1 SEHNR and CDR2 FQNEAQ come from the germline V gene (reference sequence). This CDR3 spans 13 amino acids. CDR3 loop: CASSGTAPYEQYF. The CDR3 DNA reads TGTGCCAGCAGTGGGACAGCTCCCTACGAGCAGTACTTC.

The chain links TRBV19 to TRBJ1-1, with D unclear. The CDR3 length is 20 residues. The V end lost 1 base, the J end lost 0 bases, and 24 bases lay between the germline ends. Germline V lookup: CDR1 LNHDA, CDR2 SQIVND (reference sequence). This CDR3 reads CASSIAKGFVSIYMNTEAFF. For the CDR3, the DNA is TGTGCCAGTAGTATAGCGAAGGGATTTGTGAGTATTTACATGAACACTGAAGCTTTCTTT.

This chain links TRBV19 with TRBJ1-5, with 7 bases lining up with TRBD1. From germline, CDR1 is LNHDA and CDR2 SQIVND (reference sequence). The trim removed 3 bases at V and 3 bases at J, leaving 2 bases unmatched. The CDR3 runs to 14 residues. The CDR3: CASSIGTDNQPQHF. The CDR3 DNA reads as TGTGCCAGTAGTATCGGGACAGACAATCAGCCCCAGCATTTT.

This clone was seen a single time. The chain couples TRBV18 to TRBJ1-3; D gene unclear. Germline loops: CDR1 KGHSH, CDR2 LQKENI. V lost 0 bases, J lost 2 bases, and 11 bases lay in between. CDR3 length equals 16 residues. The chain's CDR3 is CASSPPSQLAGNTIYF. The CDR3 DNA sequence: TGTGCCAGCTCACCACCATCGCAGCTGGCTGGAAACACCATATATTTT. Full variable domain (missing parts from reference TRBV18 and TRBJ1-3): NAGVMQNPRHLVRRRGQEARLRCSPMKGHSHVYWYRQLPEEGLKFMVYLQKENIIDESGMPKERFSAEFPKEGPSILRIQQVVRGDSAAYFCASSPPSQLAGNTIYFGEGSWLTVV.

The CDR3 sequence: CASSGRLAVGGRDTQYF. CDR3 coding DNA: TGTGCCAGCAGTGGGCGACTAGCGGTGGGAGGGAGAGATACGCAGTATTTT. The chain is built from TRBV27 and TRBJ2-3; 9 bases line up with TRBD2. Germline assignment: CDR1 MNHEY and CDR2 SMNVEV (reference sequence). V shed 5 bases and J 5 bases; nucleotides not matched to a gene: 14. CDR3 length equals 17 residues.

The chain carries TRBV28 and TRBJ1-3; a weak D match, TRBD1 (5 bases). The CDR3 totals 17 residues. Trimming stripped 7 bases from V and 3 bases from J, with 22 bases between. CDR1 and CDR2 from the germline V gene are MDHEN and SYDVKM. CDR3 residues: CASTHPLGGFRGNTIYF. The CDR3 bases are TGTGCCAGCACCCATCCCCTCGGGGGGTTCCGTGGAAACACCATATATTTT.

This chain uses TRBV6-5 with TRBJ1-1; no clear D. Germline values: CDR1 MNHEY, CDR2 SVGAGI. The CDR3 is made up of 13 amino acids. V shed 2 bases and J shed 7 bases, with 11 bases lying between them. The CDR3 region has the DNA TGTGCCAGCAGTTACACTCAGGCCATTGAAGCTTTCTTT. The encoded protein is CASSYTQAIEAFF.

The chain employs TRBV6-5 and TRBJ1-2; maybe TRBD1 (5 bases). The CDR3 length is 16 residues. Germline CDR1 is MNHEY and CDR2 is SVGAGI. The ends were cut back, 0 bases at V and 0 bases at J, with 11 bases in the middle. The CDR3 spells CASSYSSRATNYGYTF. CDR3 in DNA: TGTGCCAGCAGTTACTCGAGCAGGGCAACTAACTATGGCTACACCTTC.

The V and J genes are TRBV5-6 and TRBJ1-5; D not certain. Germline lookup yields CDR1 SGHDT and CDR2 YYEEEE. The V and J ends lost 4 bases and 0 bases respectively, with 8 bases between them. The CDR3 runs to 14 residues. The CDR3 DNA reads TGTGCCAGCAGCGATCTCCCTAGCAATCAGCCCCAGCATTTT. As protein: CASSDLPSNQPQHF.

The chain employs TRBV27 and TRBJ1-5; 7 nucleotides agree with TRBD1. The germline gives CDR1 MNHEY, CDR2 SMNVEV (reference sequence). The CDR3 is 15 amino acids. Trimming at V came to 4 bases and at J to 3 bases, leaving 6 bases not matched to a gene. CDR3 nucleotide sequence: TGTGCCAGCAGTTACTCAGGGGGGAACAATCAGCCCCAGCATTTT. Translating gives CASSYSGGNNQPQHF.

V gene TRBV5-6 combines with J gene TRBJ2-5, with 7 positions matching TRBD2. Germline CDR1 SGHDT, CDR2 YYEEEE. This CDR3 is built from 14 residues. J was trimmed by 4 bases and V by 1 base; bases with no gene match: 4. CDR3 loop: CASSLLGEGETQYF. As DNA, the CDR3 is TGTGCCAGCAGCTTGCTAGGGGAGGGAGAGACCCAGTACTTC.

V usage is TRBV6-1 and J usage is TRBJ2-5; TRBD2 matches at 8 bases. Germline V gives CDR1 MNHNS, CDR2 SASEGT. Trimming at V came to 3 bases and at J to 3 bases, leaving 3 bases not matched to a gene. The CDR3 extends over 14 amino acids. The CDR3 protein is CASSDGLAKETQYF. CDR3 nucleotide sequence: TGTGCCAGCAGTGATGGACTAGCAAAAGAGACCCAGTACTTC.

This clone occurred a few times. This chain joins TRBV7-9 and TRBJ1-4; tentatively, D is TRBD1 (6 bases). Germline V gene lookup returns CDR1 SEHNR and CDR2 FQNEAQ (reference sequence). V was trimmed by 2 bases and J by 8 bases, leaving 12 bases between them. The CDR3 has 14 residues. CDR3 DNA sequence: TGTGCCAGCAGCTTAACCAGGGGCGAGGAAAAACTGTTTTTT. This gives the protein CASSLTRGEEKLFF.

The chain links TRBV11-2 to TRBJ2-1; D may be TRBD1 (5 bases). The CDR3 covers 18 residues. The germline CDR1 and CDR2 sequences are SGHAT and FQNNGV. Trimming removed 1 base from V and 0 bases from J, with 16 bases in between. The CDR3 reads CASSLAPTGQNSYNEQFF. CDR3 in DNA: TGTGCCAGCAGCTTAGCTCCCACCGGACAAAACTCCTACAATGAGCAGTTCTTC.

This chain uses TRBV25-1 with TRBJ1-2; 7 bases are shared with TRBD1. CDR3 size: 18 residues. Germline V lookup: CDR1 MGHDK, CDR2 SYGVNS. With 6 bases clipped from V and 0 bases from J, the junction kept 16 bases outside the gene matches. The CDR3 loop reads CASRTTTTPGQPNYGYTF. The CDR3 bases are TGTGCCAGCAGAACTACCACTACTCCGGGACAGCCTAACTATGGCTACACCTTC.

The chain carries TRBV28 and TRBJ2-5, with 7 bases lining up with TRBD1. Trimming at V came to 5 bases and at J to 3 bases, leaving 6 bases not matched to a gene. Germline CDR1 MDHEN, CDR2 SYDVKM. This CDR3 contains 14 residues. CDR3 protein: CASSPGQIEETQYF. DNA of the CDR3: TGTGCCAGCAGTCCGGGACAGATAGAAGAGACCCAGTACTTC. Based on the CDR3 plus reference TRBV28 and TRBJ2-5, the full variable domain is DVKVTQSSRYLVKRTGEKVFLECVQDMDHENMFWYRQDPGLGLRLIYFSYDVKMKEKGDIPEGYSVSREKKERFSLILESASTNQTSMYLCASSPGQIEETQYFGPGTRLLVL.

The rearrangement joins TRBV18 to TRBJ2-5; TRBD1 is a possible D gene (6 bases). CDR3 length: 13 amino acids. Per germline, CDR1 KGHSH and CDR2 LQKENI. V lost 2 bases to trimming and J lost 5 bases, with 9 bases between them. CDR3 bases: TGTGCCAGCTCACCAGTTACAGGGGAGACCCAGTACTTC. Its translation: CASSPVTGETQYF.

This clone turned up a few times. J is TRBJ1-2 and V is TRBV19; TRBD1 matches 7 bases. J was trimmed by 5 bases and V by 3 bases; bases with no gene match: 6. There are 14 residues in the CDR3. CDR1 and CDR2 from the germline V gene are LNHDA and SQIVND (reference sequence). The CDR3 DNA reads as TGTGCCAGTAGTATGGTGGGACAGACTTATGGCTACACCTTC. Amino acids: CASSMVGQTYGYTF.

V and J are TRBV5-4 and TRBJ1-6; no clear D gene. The V gene lost 3 bases and the J gene lost 0 bases, with 10 bases spanning the gap. This CDR3 is built from 16 residues. From germline, CDR1 is SGHNT and CDR2 YYREEE (reference sequence). CDR3 loop: CASSWSLSSYNSPLHF. In DNA form, the CDR3 reads TGTGCCAGCAGCTGGTCCCTTAGCTCCTATAATTCACCCCTCCACTTT.

The sample holds one count of this clone. The chain is built from TRBV5-5 and TRBJ2-5; TRBD1 aligns across 11 bases. The CDR3 has 14 residues. V dropped 5 bases and J dropped 3; count of bases not matched to a gene: 3. CDR1 SGHKS and CDR2 YYEKEE come from the germline V gene (reference sequence). The CDR3 sequence: CASRGQGGKETQYF. The CDR3 DNA is TGTGCCAGCAGGGGACAGGGGGGGAAAGAGACCCAGTACTTC.

V gene TRBV6-5 combines with J gene TRBJ1-1, with D hard to call. Germline CDR1 MNHEY, CDR2 SVGAGI. The CDR3 length is 12 residues. The V gene lost 2 bases and the J gene lost 7 bases, with 8 bases spanning the gap. CDR3 DNA: TGTGCCAGCAGTTACGACGGTGATGAAGCTTTCTTT. This sequence encodes CASSYDGDEAFF.

This rearrangement joins TRBV7-9 to TRBJ2-1; D unclear. The V gene lost 8 bases and the J gene lost 0 bases, with 8 bases spanning the gap. From germline, CDR1 is SEHNR and CDR2 FQNEAQ (reference sequence). The CDR3 has 13 amino acids. The CDR3, as DNA: TGTGCCAGCTTAAGGGACTCCTACAATGAGCAGTTCTTC. Translated, it gives CASLRDSYNEQFF.

The chain carries TRBV5-1 and TRBJ1-1; possible D gene TRBD1, 6 bases. The CDR3 covers 15 residues. The V and J ends lost 7 bases and 1 base respectively, with 17 bases between them. The germline CDR1 and CDR2 sequences are SGHRS and YFSETQ. CDR3 DNA sequence: TGCGCCAGCCGCAAGGGAGGGGGAAGGAACACTGAAGCTTTCTTT. It encodes CASRKGGGRNTEAFF.

The J gene is TRBJ2-3, the V gene TRBV5-1; no clear D gene. Trimming took off 4 bases at V and 2 bases at J, with 20 bases between the two ends. The CDR3 has 17 amino acids. Germline loops: CDR1 SGHRS, CDR2 YFSETQ. The CDR3 here is CASSPRGTLLSTDTQYF. The CDR3 nucleotides read TGCGCCAGCAGCCCCCGAGGTACCCTCTTGTCCACAGATACGCAGTATTTT.

This clone was seen only a few times. The genes are TRBV28 and TRBJ2-7; 8 bases agree with TRBD1. V trimming: 4 bases; J trimming: 7 bases; junction bases outside the gene matches: 12. The CDR3 extends over 15 amino acids. Germline-derived CDR1 and CDR2 are MDHEN and SYDVKM. The CDR3: CASSSPVQGAGEQYF. The CDR3 DNA is TGTGCCAGCAGTTCCCCCGTCCAGGGGGCGGGGGAGCAGTACTTC. Complete variable domain (other parts from reference TRBV28 and TRBJ2-7): DVKVTQSSRYLVKRTGEKVFLECVQDMDHENMFWYRQDPGLGLRLIYFSYDVKMKEKGDIPEGYSVSREKKERFSLILESASTNQTSMYLCASSSPVQGAGEQYFGPGTRLTVT.

The chain couples TRBV29-1 to TRBJ2-3; the match to TRBD2 covers 8 bases. Looked up from germline, CDR1 is SQVTM and CDR2 is ANQGSEA. J gave up 0 bases and V 3 bases, and 11 bases lay outside the gene matches. This CDR3 has 17 residues. The CDR3 here is CSVEGTRGGGSTDTQYF. The CDR3 DNA reads as TGCAGCGTTGAGGGGACTAGGGGCGGGGGAAGCACAGATACGCAGTATTTT.

The gene calls are TRBV5-4 and TRBJ2-2; D is undetermined. From germline, CDR1 is SGHNT and CDR2 YYREEE (reference sequence). CDR3 length equals 14 residues. The ends were cut back, 0 bases at V and 1 base at J, with 4 bases in the middle. The CDR3 bases are TGTGCCAGCAGCTTGGGACGGAACACCGGGGAGCTGTTTTTT. Protein sequence: CASSLGRNTGELFF.

The chain joins TRBV27 to TRBJ1-5; D not resolved. CDR1 is MNHEY and CDR2 is SMNVEV in the germline V gene (reference sequence). CDR3 length: 17 residues. V lost 0 bases, J lost 11 bases, and 23 bases lay in between. The CDR3 DNA follows: TGTGCCAGCAGTTTATCTTTCCGGGGAAGCCCCACTTCGACCCAGCATTTT. Residues: CASSLSFRGSPTSTQHF.

Written as DNA, the CDR3 is TGTGCCAGCAGCCCACGGGCTGACACTGGCTACACCTTC. Amino acid sequence: CASSPRADTGYTF. This chain joins TRBV16 and TRBJ1-2, with unresolved D. V shed 4 bases and J shed 7 bases, with 13 bases lying between them. In germline, CDR1 is KGHSY, CDR2 FQNENV. The length of the CDR3 is 13 residues.

The rearrangement joins TRBV4-1 to TRBJ2-7, with TRBD1 identical over 8 bases. This CDR3 contains 15 residues. Germline V lookup: CDR1 MGHRA, CDR2 YSYEKL. Trimming took 5 bases from V and 2 from J; bases not matched to a gene: 8. The CDR3 DNA follows: TGCGCCAGCAGCACCCCCGGGACAGGAGCCTACGAGCAGTACTTC. It specifies CASSTPGTGAYEQYF.

The V and J genes are TRBV5-6 and TRBJ2-1; 8 bases match TRBD2. Per the germline V gene, CDR1 is SGHDT and CDR2 is YYEEEE. The CDR3 runs to 15 residues. The trim removed 1 base at V and 7 bases at J, leaving 7 bases unmatched. CDR3 loop: CASSLIPSGWNEQFF. The CDR3 nucleotides read TGTGCCAGCAGCTTGATACCTAGCGGGTGGAATGAGCAGTTCTTC.